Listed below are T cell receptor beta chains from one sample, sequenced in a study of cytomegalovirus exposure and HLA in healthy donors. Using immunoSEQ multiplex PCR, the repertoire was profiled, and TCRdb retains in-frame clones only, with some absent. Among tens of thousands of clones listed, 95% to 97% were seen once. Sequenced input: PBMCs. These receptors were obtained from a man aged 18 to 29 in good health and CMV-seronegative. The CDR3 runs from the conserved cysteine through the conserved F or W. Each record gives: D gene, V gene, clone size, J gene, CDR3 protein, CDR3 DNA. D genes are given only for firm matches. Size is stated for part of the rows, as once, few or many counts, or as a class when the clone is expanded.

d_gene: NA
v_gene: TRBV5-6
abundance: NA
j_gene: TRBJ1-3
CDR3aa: CASSLAGVASTGNTIYF
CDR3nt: TGTGCCAGCAGCTTGGCGGGGGTCGCCTCTACTGGAAACACCATATATTTT

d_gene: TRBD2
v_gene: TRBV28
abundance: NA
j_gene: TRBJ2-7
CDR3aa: CAILAGDGEQYF
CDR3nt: TGTGCCATCCTAGCGGGAGACGGCGAGCAGTACTTC

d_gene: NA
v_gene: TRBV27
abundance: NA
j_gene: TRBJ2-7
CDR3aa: CASRRRMTYEQYF
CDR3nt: TGTGCCAGCCGTCGGAGGATGACCTACGAGCAGTACTTC

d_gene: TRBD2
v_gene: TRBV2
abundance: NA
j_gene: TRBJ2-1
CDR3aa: CAGGTSGIGEQFF
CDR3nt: TGTGCCGGTGGGACTAGCGGGATCGGCGAGCAGTTCTTC

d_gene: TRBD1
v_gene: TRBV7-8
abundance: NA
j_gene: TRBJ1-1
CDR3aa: CASSSIQGRNTEAFF
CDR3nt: TGTGCCAGCAGCTCTATACAGGGGCGGAACACTGAAGCTTTCTTT

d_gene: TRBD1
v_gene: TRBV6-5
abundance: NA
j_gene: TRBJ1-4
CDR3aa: CASSPSRDSYEKLFF
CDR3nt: TGTGCCAGCAGCCCCTCCCGGGACAGCTATGAAAAACTGTTTTTT

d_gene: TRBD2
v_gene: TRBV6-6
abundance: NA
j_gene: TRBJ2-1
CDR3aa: CASSPGLVTNEQFF
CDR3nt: TGTGCCAGCAGCCCGGGACTAGTAACCAATGAGCAGTTCTTC

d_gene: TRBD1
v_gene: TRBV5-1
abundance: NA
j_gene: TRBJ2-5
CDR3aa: CASNRGRGETQYF
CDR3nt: TGCGCCAGCAACAGGGGGCGCGGAGAGACCCAGTACTTC

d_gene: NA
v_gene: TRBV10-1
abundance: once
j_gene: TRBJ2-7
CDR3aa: CASSEAGDYEQYF
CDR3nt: TGCGCCAGCAGTGAGGCAGGGGACTACGAGCAGTACTTC

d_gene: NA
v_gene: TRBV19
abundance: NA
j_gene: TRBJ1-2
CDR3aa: CASSNRYYGYTF
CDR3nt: TGTGCCAGTAGTAATCGGTACTATGGCTACACCTTC

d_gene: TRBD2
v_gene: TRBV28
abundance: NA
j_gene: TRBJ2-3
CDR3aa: CASSFSIAGGTDTQYF
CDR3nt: TGTGCCAGCAGTTTTTCGATAGCGGGAGGTACAGATACGCAGTATTTT

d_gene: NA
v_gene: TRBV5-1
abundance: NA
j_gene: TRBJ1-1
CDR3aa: CASSSVGPGTEAFF
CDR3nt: TGCGCCAGCAGCTCTGTAGGACCGGGAACTGAAGCTTTCTTT

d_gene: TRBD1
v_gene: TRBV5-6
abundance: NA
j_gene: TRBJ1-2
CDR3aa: CASSFFTTGGYGYTF
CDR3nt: TGTGCCAGCAGCTTTTTTACTACAGGGGGTTATGGCTACACCTTC

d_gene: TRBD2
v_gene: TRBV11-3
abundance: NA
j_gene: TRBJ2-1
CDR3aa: CASSLVVTSGHNEQFF
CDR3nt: TGTGCCAGCAGCTTAGTGGTGACTAGCGGTCACAATGAGCAGTTCTTC

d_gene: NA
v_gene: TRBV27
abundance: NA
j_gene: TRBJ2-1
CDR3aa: CASSRVGDEQFF
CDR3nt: TGTGCCAGCAGTCGGGTTGGCGATGAGCAGTTCTTC

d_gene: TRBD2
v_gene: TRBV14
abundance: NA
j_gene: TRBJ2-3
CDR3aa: CASSQVGLAGLTDTQYF
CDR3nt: TGTGCCAGCAGCCAAGTGGGACTAGCGGGACTCACAGATACGCAGTATTTT

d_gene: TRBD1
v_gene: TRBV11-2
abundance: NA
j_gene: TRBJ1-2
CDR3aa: CASSLDSRTGSYGYTF
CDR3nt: TGTGCCAGCAGCTTAGACTCCAGGACAGGGTCCTATGGCTACACCTTC

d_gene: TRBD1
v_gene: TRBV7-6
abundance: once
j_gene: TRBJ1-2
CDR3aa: CASKPQGASGYTF
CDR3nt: TGTGCCAGCAAACCTCAGGGGGCAAGTGGCTACACCTTC

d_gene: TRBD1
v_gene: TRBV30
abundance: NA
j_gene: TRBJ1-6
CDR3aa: CAWNRQGHNSPLHF
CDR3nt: TGTGCCTGGAACCGACAGGGACATAATTCACCCCTCCACTTT

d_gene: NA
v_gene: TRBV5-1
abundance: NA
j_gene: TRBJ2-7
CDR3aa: CASSPSEAPYEQYF
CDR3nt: TGCGCCAGCAGCCCGAGCGAGGCCCCTTACGAGCAGTACTTC